The 21 T cell receptor beta chains listed next were all sequenced from one sample in a study of a mutant IDH1 vaccine in newly diagnosed glioma. TCRdb's copy holds only in-frame clones and misses some; the assay was immunoSEQ multiplex PCR. The sample holds about 54,000 clones, approximately 82% seen once. Their recognized antigens are unknown. Time point described: week 5, during vaccination. A single vaccine dose contained 300 ug of mutant IDH1 20-mer peptide, and topical imiquimod was used with it. The specimen comprised PBMCs, sampled from a glioma patient whose treatment included an IDH1 peptide vaccine. All receptors derive from a man aged 25 to 40 with glioma.

The gene calls are TRBV5-8 and TRBJ1-1; D possibly corresponds to TRBD1 (5 bases). The V gene lost 0 bases and the J gene lost 3 bases, with 21 bases spanning the gap. This CDR3 has 18 residues. CDR1 SGHTS and CDR2 YDEGEE come from the germline V gene. The DNA for the CDR3 is TGTGCCAGCAGCTTGGCCACAGGAGGGTTTTATACCGACACTGAAGCTTTCTTT. It specifies CASSLATGGFYTDTEAFF.

The chain joins TRBV14 to TRBJ2-4, with D possibly called TRBD1 or TRBD2 (5 bases each). Germline V gene data show CDR1 as SGHDN and CDR2 as FVKESK. Trimming took off 4 bases at V and 3 bases at J, with 22 bases between the two ends. The CDR3 extends over 18 amino acids. CDR3 sequence reads: CASSPPGTGPRGKNIQYF. Here the CDR3 DNA reads TGTGCCAGCAGCCCTCCTGGAACGGGGCCGAGGGGCAAAAACATTCAGTACTTC. Looking up the rest from reference TRBV14 and TRBJ2-4 gives the full variable domain: EAGVTQFPSHSVIEKGQTVTLRCDPISGHDNLYWYRRVMGKEIKFLLHFVKESKQDESGMPNNRFLAERTGGTYSTLKVQPAELEDSGVYFCASSPPGTGPRGKNIQYFGAGTRLSVL.

The CDR3 reads CASSLRGQAGEKLFF. CDR3 DNA sequence: TGTGCCAGCAGCTTGCGGGGACAGGCGGGGGAAAAACTGTTTTTT. The chain combines TRBV5-5 with TRBJ1-4; 8 nucleotides agree with TRBD1. The CDR3 sequence is 15 residues long. The V segment lost 1 base and the J segment 8 bases; nucleotides outside the gene matches: 7. CDR1 and CDR2 from the germline V gene are SGHKS and YYEKEE (reference sequence).

The chain has TRBV4-2 and TRBJ2-3; 8 nucleotides match TRBD2. The CDR3 is 17 residues long. Germline V lookup: CDR1 LGHNA, CDR2 YNFKEQ. The J segment lost 1 base and the V segment lost 0 bases, leaving 6 bases of the junction unmatched. The CDR3 bases are TGTGCCAGCAGCCAAGATCTTCTTAGCGGGGGCACAGATACGCAGTATTTT. It codes for CASSQDLLSGGTDTQYF.

The chain couples TRBV7-9 to TRBJ1-5, with a possible D match to TRBD1 (6 bases). Trimming removed 3 bases from V and 5 bases from J, with 14 bases in between. There are 15 residues in the CDR3. Germline V CDR1 and CDR2: SEHNR, FQNEAQ (reference sequence). The CDR3 is CASSLGASGDQPQHF. The CDR3 DNA reads TGTGCCAGCAGCTTGGGGGCGTCCGGGGATCAGCCCCAGCATTTT.

The chain links TRBV29-1 to TRBJ2-7; D gene uncertain. V was pared by 4 bases and J by 5 bases, with 12 bases between. The CDR3 has 12 residues. Looked up from germline, CDR1 is SQVTM and CDR2 is ANQGSEA. Here the CDR3 DNA reads TGCAGCGTTGGCGAAGGGTTGGACGAGCAGTACTTC. This translates into CSVGEGLDEQYF.

The table lists this clone with a count of one. This chain uses TRBV27 with TRBJ2-3, with 14 bases matching TRBD2. CDR1 and CDR2 from the germline V gene are MNHEY and SMNVEV (reference sequence). V dropped 6 bases and J dropped 1; count of bases not matched to a gene: 9. The CDR3 spans 18 residues. This chain's CDR3 is CASSPGTSGGLRTDTQYF. In nucleotides, the CDR3 is TGTGCCAGCAGCCCGGGGACTAGCGGGGGCCTCCGCACAGATACGCAGTATTTT.

The V and J genes are TRBV28 and TRBJ1-2; D uncertain. The CDR3 consists of 13 residues. Trimming left V 5 bases short and J 8 bases short, with 15 bases between. The germline gives CDR1 MDHEN, CDR2 SYDVKM. The CDR3 DNA follows: TGTGCCAGCAGTAGCGACGGCCGGCGGGGCTACACCTTC. Residues: CASSSDGRRGYTF.

The chain couples TRBV10-3 to TRBJ2-1; 8 bases agree with TRBD2. The germline CDR1 and CDR2 sequences are ENHRY and SYGVKD. Trimming cost V 8 bases and J 8 bases; bases outside gene matches: 8. The CDR3 totals 13 residues. The CDR3 reads CAIGPAGVHEQFF. The CDR3 coding sequence is TGTGCCATCGGGCCAGCGGGGGTTCATGAGCAGTTCTTC.

The chain couples TRBV10-3 to TRBJ2-3; 15 bases are shared with TRBD2. The CDR3 consists of 20 residues. The J segment lost 1 base and the V segment lost 0 bases, leaving 8 bases of the junction unmatched. Germline CDR1 and CDR2: ENHRY and SYGVKD. CDR3 region: CAISESIGRTSGGGTDTQYF. The CDR3 coding sequence is TGTGCCATCAGTGAGTCGATAGGGAGGACTAGCGGGGGGGGCACAGATACGCAGTATTTT.

V gene TRBV19 combines with J gene TRBJ1-4, with D possibly TRBD1 on 6 matching bases. The CDR3 totals 17 residues. V was trimmed by 5 bases and J by 10 bases, leaving 26 bases between them. Germline V lookup: CDR1 LNHDA, CDR2 SQIVND (reference sequence). CDR3 in DNA: TGTGCCAGTAGTCGTATTAGTCCTGGGGGCGAGGGAGGAAAACTGTTTTTT. This codes for CASSRISPGGEGGKLFF.

The count of this clone is one. The chain is built from TRBV6-4 and TRBJ1-2, with D maybe TRBD1 (5 bases). The germline CDR1 and CDR2 sequences are MRHNA and SNTAGT. V was pared by 4 bases and J by 3 bases, with 12 bases between. The CDR3 spans 14 residues. Written as DNA, the CDR3 is TGTGCCAGCAGTGTATCCCTAGGGGACTATGGCTACACCTTC. Translated, it gives CASSVSLGDYGYTF.

This clone appeared a single time. This rearrangement joins TRBV2 to TRBJ1-2; 9 bases map to TRBD1. J was trimmed by 8 bases and V by 3 bases; bases with no gene match: 10. This CDR3 is built from 15 residues. Germline CDR1 reads SNHLY; CDR2 reads FYNNEI. The CDR3 coding sequence is TGTGCCAGCAGTGATCCCGGGACAGGGACTCGAGGCTACACCTTC. As protein: CASSDPGTGTRGYTF.

V gene TRBV5-5 combines with J gene TRBJ1-1, with D perhaps TRBD1 (6 bases). This CDR3 has 15 amino acids. Germline CDR1 reads SGHKS; CDR2 reads YYEKEE (reference sequence). Trimming took 2 bases from V and 5 from J, leaving 16 bases between them. CDR3 bases: TGTGCCAGCAGCTTACCACAGGGACGGGGGACTGAAGCTTTCTTT. It is translated as CASSLPQGRGTEAFF.

The chain uses TRBV1 and TRBJ1-2; the table's D gene call, TRBD1, was not cross checked with the DNA. TRBV1 is a pseudogene. CDR3 length: 16 residues. DNA for the CDR3: TGCACCAGCAGCCAAGAGGGGCTGGCTACAGGCAAAGGCTACACCTTC. Its translation: CTSSQEGLATGKGYTF.

The chain uses TRBV6-1 and TRBJ1-2, with D possibly being TRBD1 (6 bases). Per the germline V gene, CDR1 is MNHNS and CDR2 is SASEGT. This CDR3 has 15 residues. V was trimmed by 5 bases and J by 8 bases, leaving 21 bases between them. The CDR3 region is CASSSPYRGQEGYTF. CDR3 sequence (DNA): TGTGCCAGCAGTTCCCCATATCGGGGGCAGGAGGGCTACACCTTC.

The V and J genes are TRBV13 and TRBJ1-6, with TRBD1 as a possible D gene (6 bases). Germline CDR1 reads PRHDT; CDR2 reads FYEKMQ (reference sequence). This CDR3 comprises 14 residues. The V end lost 1 base, the J end lost 7 bases, and 8 bases lay between the germline ends. CDR3 bases: TGTGCCAGCAGCTTAGCAGGGGAAAATTCACCCCTCCACTTT. Translation: CASSLAGENSPLHF.

The chain combines TRBV5-1 with TRBJ1-6, with 7 bases lining up with TRBD1. Germline CDR1 and CDR2: SGHRS and YFSETQ. J gave up 6 bases and V 0 bases, and 3 bases lay outside the gene matches. This CDR3 region has 15 residues. The CDR3 spells CASSLEGQLNSPLHF. The CDR3 nucleotides read TGCGCCAGCAGCTTGGAGGGACAGCTTAATTCACCCCTCCACTTT. Complete variable domain (other parts from reference TRBV5-1 and TRBJ1-6): KAGVTQTPRYLIKTRGQQVTLSCSPISGHRSVSWYQQTPGQGLQFLFEYFSETQRNKGNFPGRFSGRQFSNSRSEMNVSTLELGDSALYLCASSLEGQLNSPLHFGNGTRLTVT.

This clone was found once. This sequence joins TRBV10-1 and TRBJ2-5; D gene unclear. TRBJ2-7 explains the end of the DNA better; the J call may be wrong. CDR1 and CDR2 (germline): WNHNN, SYGVQD (reference sequence). This CDR3 contains 13 residues. CDR3 region: CASSETTPYEQYF. DNA of the CDR3: TGCGCCAGCAGTGAGACGACACCCTACGAGCAGTACTTC.

V gene TRBV19 combines with J gene TRBJ2-7, with TRBD1 as a possible D gene (6 bases). CDR1 LNHDA and CDR2 SQIVND come from the germline V gene (reference sequence). There are 13 residues in the CDR3. Deletions cut 7 bases from V and 4 bases from J, with 14 bases between. CDR3 DNA: TGTGCCAGTAACCGAGGCAGGGGATACGAGCAGTACTTC. Translated: CASNRGRGYEQYF.

V and J are TRBV5-1 and TRBJ2-7; 9 bases agree with TRBD2. The CDR3 has 18 amino acids. Trimming removed 4 bases from V and 1 base from J; junction bases left unmatched: 15. CDR1 SGHRS and CDR2 YFSETQ come from the germline V gene. In nucleotides, the CDR3 is TGCGCCAGCAGCCATTATCAAGGGTTCAGCGGGGGGTCCTACGAGCAGTACTTC. Its translation is CASSHYQGFSGGSYEQYF. Combining the CDR3 with reference TRBV5-1 and TRBJ2-7 gives the whole variable domain KAGVTQTPRYLIKTRGQQVTLSCSPISGHRSVSWYQQTPGQGLQFLFEYFSETQRNKGNFPGRFSGRQFSNSRSEMNVSTLELGDSALYLCASSHYQGFSGGSYEQYFGPGTRLTVT.